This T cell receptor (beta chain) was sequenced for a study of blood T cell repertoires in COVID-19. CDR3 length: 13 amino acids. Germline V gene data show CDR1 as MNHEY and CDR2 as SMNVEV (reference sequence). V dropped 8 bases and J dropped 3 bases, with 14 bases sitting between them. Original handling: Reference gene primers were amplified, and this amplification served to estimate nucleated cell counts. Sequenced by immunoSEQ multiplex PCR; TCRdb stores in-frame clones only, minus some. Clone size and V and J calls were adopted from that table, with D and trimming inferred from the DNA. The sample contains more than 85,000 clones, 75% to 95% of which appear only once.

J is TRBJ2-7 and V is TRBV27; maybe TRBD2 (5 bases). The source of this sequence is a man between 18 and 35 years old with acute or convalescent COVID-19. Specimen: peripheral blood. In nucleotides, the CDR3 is TGTGCCAGCGGGCGGGTAGGGATCTACGAGCAGTACTTC. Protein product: CASGRVGIYEQYF.